What follows describes a single T cell receptor beta chain. The CDR3 contains 13 residues. CDR1 and CDR2 from the germline V gene are SGHDT and YYEEEE. With 4 bases removed from V and 1 base from J, the gap between germline ends came to 8 bases. This record comes from a study of beta chain features in type 1 diabetes. The whole isolated RNA underwent reverse transcription, so sequencing captured expressed TCRB transcripts. TCRdb keeps only in-frame clones here, not all; method: immunoSEQ multiplex PCR. The sample comprises 500,000 to 700,000 clones, roughly a sixth of which are singletons, and more than 0.08% rests with the top ten.

The chain employs TRBV5-6 and TRBJ1-2; weak D call: TRBD1 (5 bases). Sequencing was done on a sample of naive CD4+ T cells from blood. The source of this sequence is a man aged 18 to 35 in good health. The CDR3 DNA reads as TGTGCCAGCAGCCCGGACATTAACTATGGCTACACCTTC. This gives the protein CASSPDINYGYTF.